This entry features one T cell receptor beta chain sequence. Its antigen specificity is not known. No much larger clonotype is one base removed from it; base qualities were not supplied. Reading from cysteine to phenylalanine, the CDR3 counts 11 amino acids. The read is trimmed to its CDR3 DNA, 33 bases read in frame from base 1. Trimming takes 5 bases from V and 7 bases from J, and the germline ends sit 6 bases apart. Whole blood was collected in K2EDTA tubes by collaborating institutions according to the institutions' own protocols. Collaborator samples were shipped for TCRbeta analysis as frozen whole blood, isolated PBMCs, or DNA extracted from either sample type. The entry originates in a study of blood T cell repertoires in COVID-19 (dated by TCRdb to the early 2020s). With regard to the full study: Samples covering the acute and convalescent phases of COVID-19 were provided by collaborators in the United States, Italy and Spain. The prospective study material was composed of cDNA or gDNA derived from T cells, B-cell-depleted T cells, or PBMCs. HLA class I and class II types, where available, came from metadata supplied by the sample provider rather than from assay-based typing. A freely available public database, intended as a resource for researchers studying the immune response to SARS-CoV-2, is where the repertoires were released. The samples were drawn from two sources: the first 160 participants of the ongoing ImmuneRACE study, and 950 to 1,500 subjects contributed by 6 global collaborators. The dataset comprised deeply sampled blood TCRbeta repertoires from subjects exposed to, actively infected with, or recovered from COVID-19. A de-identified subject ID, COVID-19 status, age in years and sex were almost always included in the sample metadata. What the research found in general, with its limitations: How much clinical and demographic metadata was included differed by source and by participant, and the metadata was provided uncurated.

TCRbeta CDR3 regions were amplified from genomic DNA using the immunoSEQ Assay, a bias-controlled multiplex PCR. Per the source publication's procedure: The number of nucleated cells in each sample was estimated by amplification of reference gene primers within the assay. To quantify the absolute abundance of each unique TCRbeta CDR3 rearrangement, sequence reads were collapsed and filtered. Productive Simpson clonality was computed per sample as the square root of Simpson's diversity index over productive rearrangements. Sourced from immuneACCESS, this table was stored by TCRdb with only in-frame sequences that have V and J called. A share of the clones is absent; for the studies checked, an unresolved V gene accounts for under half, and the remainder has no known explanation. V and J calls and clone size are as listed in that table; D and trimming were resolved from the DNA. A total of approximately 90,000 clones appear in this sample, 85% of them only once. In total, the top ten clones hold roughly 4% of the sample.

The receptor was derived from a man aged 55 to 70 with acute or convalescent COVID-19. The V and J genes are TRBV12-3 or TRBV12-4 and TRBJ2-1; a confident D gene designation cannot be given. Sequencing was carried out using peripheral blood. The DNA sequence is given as TGTGCCAGCAGTATTATTAATGAGCAGTTCTTC. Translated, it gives CASSIINEQFF.